This T cell receptor beta chain emerged from a study of T cells after yellow fever vaccination. Via MiXCR, TCRdb re-called the 5' RACE reads, giving one row per CDR3 protein. The sample lists about 320,000 distinct CDR3 sequences, about 10% occurring once. On this clonotype: As yet, its antigen is unknown.

Study-level points and caveats: Primary-vaccination clones mostly resurfaced post-booster (just under 98% CD4, approximately 90% CD8).

V dropped 5 bases and J dropped 0; count of bases not matched to a gene: 9. The CDR3 is made up of 16 amino acids. Germline CDR1 reads SGHTA; CDR2 reads FQGNSA. The sequencing here drew on CD4+ T cells sorted from PBMCs, taken 45 days after the yellow fever booster vaccination. This receptor was taken from a man between 18 and 29 years old who received the YFV17D yellow fever vaccine. This chain joins TRBV7-2 and TRBJ1-1, with TRBD1 matching over 7 bases. The CDR3 DNA is TGTGCCAGCAGCCGGGACAGTCTATACATGAACACTGAAGCTTTCTTT. Residues: CASSRDSLYMNTEAFF.